This T cell receptor (beta chain) was observed in a study of regulatory T cells in long-lasting Graves disease. Germline lookup yields CDR1 SNHLY and CDR2 FYNNEI. With 6 bases clipped from V and 8 bases from J, the junction kept 6 bases outside the gene matches. The CDR3 is made up of 14 amino acids. This clonotype showed up just a few times. Both iRepertoire HTBI primers and Arm-PCR of CDR3 regions were used to build the TCR beta libraries. TCRdb redid the calling of the multiplex PCR reads with MiXCR, one entry per CDR3 protein. The table includes about 440,000 distinct CDR3 sequences, approximately 15% detected once. As for time point: newly diagnosed GD, antithyroid drugs for less than 3 months. RNA isolated from PBMCs was used to make the TCR library. The data were also submitted as part of a second study, on T cells in Graves' hyperthyroidism and ophthalmopathy. From that report: A lack of ophthalmopathy progression within 18 months defined stable Graves' hyperthyroidism. In patients aged 18 to 65, hyperthyroidism was newly diagnosed, with duration under 2 months. Ophthalmopathy and stable hyperthyroidism were told apart by a 13 V-J model.

The source is a woman younger than 45 with Graves disease. The sequencing used peripheral blood mononuclear cells (PBMCs), collected at new diagnosis, from a patient treated with antithyroid drugs. The chain is built from TRBV2 and TRBJ2-2; 10 bases map to TRBD1. The chain's CDR3 is CASRPDRGRGELFF. Written as DNA, the CDR3 is TGTGCCAGCAGACCCGACAGGGGGCGGGGGGAGCTGTTTTTT.